This TCR beta chain originates from a study of blood T cell repertoires in COVID-19. About the study: The United States, Italy and Spain were the sources of the acute and convalescent COVID-19 samples. PBMCs, B-cell-depleted T cells, or T cells were the source of the cDNA or gDNA that made up the material.

In the original processing: Scientists estimated how many nucleated cells there were by amplifying reference gene primers. Clones were read by immunoSEQ multiplex PCR, and TCRdb kept only the in-frame ones, dropping some. That table gives V, J and clone size, and the DNA gave D and trimming. The sample shows 90,000 to 100,000 clones, approximately 86% of them seen only once. Sample: peripheral blood. This clonotype was sampled from a man in his 70s with active or convalescent COVID-19.

The CDR3 bases are TGTGCCACCAGTCAGGGGGGCGGGGTCACGCGGTATGAGCAGTTCTTC. Translation gives CATSQGGGVTRYEQFF. The chain uses TRBV15 and TRBJ2-1, with D tentatively TRBD1 (7 bases). The length of the CDR3 is 16 residues. Trimming took 6 bases from V and 8 from J, leaving 23 bases between them. The germline V gene encodes CDR1 LNHNV and CDR2 YYDKDF (reference sequence). Full variable domain (rest looked up from reference TRBV15 and TRBJ2-1): DAMVIQNPRYQVTQFGKPVTLSCSQTLNHNVMYWYQQKSSQAPKLLFHYYDKDFNNEADTPDNFQSRRPNTSFCFLDIRSPGLGDTAMYLCATSQGGGVTRYEQFFGPGTRLTVL.